This TCR beta chain was profiled in a study of blood T cell repertoires in COVID-19. The wider study: In each case, the material was cDNA or gDNA derived from T cells, B-cell-depleted T cells, or PBMCs.

Trimming removed 1 base at V and 7 bases at J, with 9 bases between. CDR3 length equals 14 residues. Germline CDR1 SGHNT, CDR2 YYREEE (reference sequence). In the authors' methods: Using reference gene primer amplification, nucleated cell counts were estimated. Generated by immunoSEQ multiplex PCR, the TCRdb table keeps only in-frame clones and is missing some. For V, J and clone size, that table is used; D and trimming come from the DNA. In the table there are a few hundred thousand clones, 75% to 90% of which are singletons. This receptor was obtained from a human donor in a cohort sampled during active COVID-19. The sequenced sample was peripheral blood. The chain has TRBV5-4 and TRBJ1-6; weak D call: TRBD1 (5 bases). The CDR3 DNA sequence: TGTGCCAGCAGCTTGCAGGGCCACAATTCACCCCTCCACTTT. It yields the protein CASSLQGHNSPLHF. The full variable domain, in which reference TRBV5-4 and TRBJ1-6 provide the parts outside the CDR3, is ETGVTQSPTHLIKTRGQQVTLRCSSQSGHNTVSWYQQALGQGPQFIFQYYREEENGRGNFPPRFSGLQFPNYSSELNVNALELDDSALYLCASSLQGHNSPLHFGNGTRLTVT.